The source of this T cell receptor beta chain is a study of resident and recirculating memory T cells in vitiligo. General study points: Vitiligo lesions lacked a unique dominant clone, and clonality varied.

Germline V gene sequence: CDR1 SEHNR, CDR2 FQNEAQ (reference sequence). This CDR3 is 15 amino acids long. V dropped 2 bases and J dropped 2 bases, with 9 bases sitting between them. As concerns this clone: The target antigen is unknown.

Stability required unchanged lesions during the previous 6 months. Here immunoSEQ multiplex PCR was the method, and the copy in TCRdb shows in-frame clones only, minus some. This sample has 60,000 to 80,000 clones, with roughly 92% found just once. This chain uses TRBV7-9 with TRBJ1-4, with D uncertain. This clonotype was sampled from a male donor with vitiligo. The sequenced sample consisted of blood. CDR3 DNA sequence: TGTGCCAGCAGCTTATCTGTTTCCACTAATGAAAAACTGTTTTTT. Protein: CASSLSVSTNEKLFF. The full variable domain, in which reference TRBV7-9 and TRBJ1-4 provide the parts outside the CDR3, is DTGVSQNPRHKITKRGQNVTFRCDPISEHNRLYWYRQTLGQGPEFLTYFQNEAQLEKSRLLSDRFSAERPKGSFSTLEIQRTEQGDSAMYLCASSLSVSTNEKLFFGSGTQLSVL.